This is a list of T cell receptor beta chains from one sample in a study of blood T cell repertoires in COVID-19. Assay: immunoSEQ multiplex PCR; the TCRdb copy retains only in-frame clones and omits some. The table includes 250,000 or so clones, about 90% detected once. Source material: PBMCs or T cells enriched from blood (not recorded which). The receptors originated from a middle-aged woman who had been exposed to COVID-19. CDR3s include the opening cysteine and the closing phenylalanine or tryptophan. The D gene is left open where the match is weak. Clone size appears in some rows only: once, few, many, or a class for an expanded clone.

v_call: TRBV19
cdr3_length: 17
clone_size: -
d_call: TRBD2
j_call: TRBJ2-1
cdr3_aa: CASSIGLGLAVDNEQFF
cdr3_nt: TGTGCCAGTAGTATAGGATTGGGACTAGCGGTGGACAATGAGCAGTTCTTC

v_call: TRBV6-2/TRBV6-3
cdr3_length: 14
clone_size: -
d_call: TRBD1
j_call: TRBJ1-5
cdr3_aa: CASSQGTGTQPQHF
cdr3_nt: TGTGCCAGCAGCCAGGGGACAGGGACTCAGCCCCAGCATTTT

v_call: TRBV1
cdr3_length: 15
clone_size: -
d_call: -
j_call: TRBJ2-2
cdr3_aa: CTIYPGTRCPGELFF
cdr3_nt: TGCACCATCTACCCCGGGACAAGGTGCCCCGGGGAGCTGTTTTTT

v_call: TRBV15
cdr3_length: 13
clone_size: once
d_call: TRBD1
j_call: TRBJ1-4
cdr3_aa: CAVRTGVNEKLFF
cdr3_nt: TGTGCCGTTCGGACAGGGGTAAATGAAAAACTGTTTTTT

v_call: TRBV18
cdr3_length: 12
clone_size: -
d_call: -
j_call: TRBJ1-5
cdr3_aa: CASSPSQGSQHF
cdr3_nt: TGTGCCAGCTCACCCTCTCAGGGATCCCAGCATTTT

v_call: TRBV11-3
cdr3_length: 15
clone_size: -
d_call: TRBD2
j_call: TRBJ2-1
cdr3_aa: CASSEGAGGYNEQFF
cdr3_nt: TGTGCCAGCAGTGAAGGGGCGGGAGGATACAATGAGCAGTTCTTC

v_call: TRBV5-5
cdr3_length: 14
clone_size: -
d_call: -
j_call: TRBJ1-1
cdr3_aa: CASSLIGGDTEAFF
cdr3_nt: TGTGCCAGCAGCCTGATCGGAGGGGACACTGAAGCTTTCTTT

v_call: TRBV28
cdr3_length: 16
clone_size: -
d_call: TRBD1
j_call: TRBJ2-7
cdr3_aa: CATSGTGGFLVHEQYF
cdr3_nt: TGTGCCACATCCGGGACAGGGGGCTTTTTGGTTCACGAGCAGTACTTC

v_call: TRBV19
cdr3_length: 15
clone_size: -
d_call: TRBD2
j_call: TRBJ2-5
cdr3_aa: CASSMVAGGRVTQYF
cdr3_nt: TGTGCCAGTAGTATGGTGGCGGGGGGGCGCGTGACCCAGTACTTC

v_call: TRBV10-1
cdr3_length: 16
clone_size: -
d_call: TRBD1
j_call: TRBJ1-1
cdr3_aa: CASSDTGGDGNTEAFF
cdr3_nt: TGCGCCAGCAGTGACACAGGGGGCGACGGGAACACTGAAGCTTTCTTT

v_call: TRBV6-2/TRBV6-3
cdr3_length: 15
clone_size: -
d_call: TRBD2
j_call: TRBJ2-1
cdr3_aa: CASSPVGGTGNEQFF
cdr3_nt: TGTGCCAGCAGCCCGGTCGGGGGGACGGGCAATGAGCAGTTCTTC

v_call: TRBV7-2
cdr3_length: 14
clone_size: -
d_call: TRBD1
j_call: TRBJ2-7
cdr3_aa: CASSVKQGAWEQYF
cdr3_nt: TGTGCCAGCAGCGTCAAACAGGGGGCGTGGGAGCAGTACTTC

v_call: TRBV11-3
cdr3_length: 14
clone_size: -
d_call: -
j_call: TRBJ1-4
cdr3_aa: CASSSEQVNEKLFF
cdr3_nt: TGTGCCAGCAGCTCAGAACAGGTTAATGAAAAACTGTTTTTT

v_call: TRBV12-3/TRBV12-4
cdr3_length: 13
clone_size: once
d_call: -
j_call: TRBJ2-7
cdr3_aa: CASSRDTSYEQYF
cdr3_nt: TGTGCCAGCAGCAGGGACACCTCCTACGAGCAGTACTTC

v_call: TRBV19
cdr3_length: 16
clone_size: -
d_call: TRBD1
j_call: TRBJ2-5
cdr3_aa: CASSTWGQGVKETQYF
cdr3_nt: TGTGCCAGTAGTACCTGGGGACAGGGGGTAAAGGAGACCCAGTACTTC

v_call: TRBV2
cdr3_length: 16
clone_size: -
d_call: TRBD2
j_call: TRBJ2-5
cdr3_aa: CASTGTSGGAAETQYF
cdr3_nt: TGTGCCAGCACGGGGACTAGCGGGGGGGCAGCGGAGACCCAGTACTTC

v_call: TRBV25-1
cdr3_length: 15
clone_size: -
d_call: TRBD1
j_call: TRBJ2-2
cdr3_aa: CASNNRGQGSGELFF
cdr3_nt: TGTGCCAGCAACAACAGGGGGCAGGGTTCCGGGGAGCTGTTTTTT

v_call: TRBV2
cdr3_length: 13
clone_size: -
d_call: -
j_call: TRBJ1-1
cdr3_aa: CASSEQGWTEAFF
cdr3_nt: TGTGCCAGCAGTGAACAGGGATGGACTGAAGCTTTCTTT

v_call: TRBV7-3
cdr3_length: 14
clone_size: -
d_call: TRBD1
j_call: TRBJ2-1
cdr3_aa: CASSLPGQVNEQFF
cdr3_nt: TGTGCCAGCAGCTTACCGGGACAGGTCAATGAGCAGTTCTTC

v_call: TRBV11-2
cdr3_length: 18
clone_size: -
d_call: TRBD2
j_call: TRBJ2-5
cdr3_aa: CASSLLLLAGGSLETQYF
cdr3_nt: TGTGCCAGCAGCTTACTCCTCCTAGCGGGAGGATCACTCGAGACCCAGTACTTC

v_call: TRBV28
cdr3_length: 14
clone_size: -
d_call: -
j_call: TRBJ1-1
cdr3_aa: CASSLWTQNTEAFF
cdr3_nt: TGTGCCAGCAGTTTATGGACACAGAACACTGAAGCTTTCTTT

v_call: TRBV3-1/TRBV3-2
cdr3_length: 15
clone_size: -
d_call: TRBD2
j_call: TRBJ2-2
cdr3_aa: CASSPLAGGPGELFF
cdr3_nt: TGTGCCAGCAGTCCTCTAGCGGGGGGGCCCGGGGAGCTGTTTTTT

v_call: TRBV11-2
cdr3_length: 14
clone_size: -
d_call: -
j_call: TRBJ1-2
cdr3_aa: CASSLSRDPYGYTF
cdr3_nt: TGTGCCAGCAGCTTAAGTCGGGATCCCTATGGCTACACCTTC

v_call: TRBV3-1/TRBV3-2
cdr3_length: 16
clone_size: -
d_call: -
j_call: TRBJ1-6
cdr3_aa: CASSPSGTVYNSPLHF
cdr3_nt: TGTGCCAGCAGCCCTTCCGGGACTGTTTATAATTCACCCCTCCACTTT

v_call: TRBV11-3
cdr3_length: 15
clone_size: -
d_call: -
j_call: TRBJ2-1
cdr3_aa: CASSFTSASYNEQFF
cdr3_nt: TGTGCCAGCAGCTTTACTAGTGCGTCCTACAATGAGCAGTTCTTC

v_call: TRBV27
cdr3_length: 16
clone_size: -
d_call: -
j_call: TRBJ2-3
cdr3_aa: CASSLWGTPRPDTQYF
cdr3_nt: TGTGCCAGCAGTTTATGGGGGACACCCCGTCCTGATACGCAGTATTTT

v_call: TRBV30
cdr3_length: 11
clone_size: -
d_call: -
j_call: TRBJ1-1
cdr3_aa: CAWKKILEAFF
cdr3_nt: TGTGCCTGGAAAAAAATCCTGGAAGCTTTCTTT

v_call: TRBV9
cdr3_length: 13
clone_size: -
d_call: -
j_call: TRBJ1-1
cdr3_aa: CASSVSVNTEAFF
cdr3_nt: TGTGCCAGCAGCGTATCAGTGAACACTGAAGCTTTCTTT

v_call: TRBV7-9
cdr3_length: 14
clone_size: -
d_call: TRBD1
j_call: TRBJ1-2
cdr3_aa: CASSFFRDSHGYTF
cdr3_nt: TGTGCCAGCAGCTTCTTCAGGGACAGCCACGGCTACACCTTC

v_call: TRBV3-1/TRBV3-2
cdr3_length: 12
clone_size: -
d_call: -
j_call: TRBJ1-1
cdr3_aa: CASSQGWTEAFF
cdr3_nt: TGTGCCAGCAGCCAGGGCTGGACTGAAGCTTTCTTT

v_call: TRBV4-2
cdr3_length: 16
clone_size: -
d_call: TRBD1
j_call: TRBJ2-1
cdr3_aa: CASSQQTGGAYNEQFF
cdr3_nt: TGTGCCAGCAGCCAACAGACAGGGGGCGCTTACAATGAGCAGTTCTTC

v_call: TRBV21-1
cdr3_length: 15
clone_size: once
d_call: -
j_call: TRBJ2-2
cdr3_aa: CASSNTGDSTGELFF
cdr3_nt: TGTGCCAGCAGCAATACAGGGGATAGCACCGGGGAGCTGTTTTTT

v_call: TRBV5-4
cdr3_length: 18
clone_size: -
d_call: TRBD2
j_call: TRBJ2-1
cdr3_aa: CASSQGLAGGGFHNEQFF
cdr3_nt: TGTGCCAGCAGCCAAGGACTAGCGGGGGGAGGGTTCCACAATGAGCAGTTCTTC

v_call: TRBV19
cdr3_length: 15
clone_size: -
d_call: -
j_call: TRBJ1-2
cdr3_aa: CASSTGTLGIYGYTF
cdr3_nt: TGTGCCAGTAGTACCGGGACTCTGGGTATTTATGGCTACACCTTC

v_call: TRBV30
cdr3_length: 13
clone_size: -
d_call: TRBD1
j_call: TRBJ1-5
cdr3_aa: CAWSPGQGQPQHF
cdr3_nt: TGTGCCTGGAGCCCGGGACAGGGACAGCCCCAGCATTTT

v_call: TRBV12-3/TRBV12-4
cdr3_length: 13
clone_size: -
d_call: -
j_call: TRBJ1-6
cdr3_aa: CASSGQFNSPLHF
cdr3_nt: TGTGCCAGCAGTGGACAGTTCAATTCACCCCTCCACTTT

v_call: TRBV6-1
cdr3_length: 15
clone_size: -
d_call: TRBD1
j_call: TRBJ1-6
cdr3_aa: CASSEYDRAYSPLHF
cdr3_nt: TGTGCCAGCAGTGAATATGACAGGGCCTATTCACCCCTCCACTTT

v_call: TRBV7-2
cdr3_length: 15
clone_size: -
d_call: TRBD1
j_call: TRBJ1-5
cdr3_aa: CASSLASQGDQPQHF
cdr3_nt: TGTGCCAGCAGCTTAGCATCTCAGGGGGATCAGCCCCAGCATTTT

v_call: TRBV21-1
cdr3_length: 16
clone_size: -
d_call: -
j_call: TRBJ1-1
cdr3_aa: CASSKGGQELDTEAFF
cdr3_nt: TGTGCCAGCAGCAAAGGTGGGCAGGAATTGGACACTGAAGCTTTCTTT

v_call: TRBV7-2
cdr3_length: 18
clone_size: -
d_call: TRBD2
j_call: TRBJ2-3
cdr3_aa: CASSPRGRAGGFQSTQYF
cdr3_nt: TGTGCCAGCAGCCCCCGCGGGAGAGCGGGGGGCTTTCAGAGTACGCAGTATTTT

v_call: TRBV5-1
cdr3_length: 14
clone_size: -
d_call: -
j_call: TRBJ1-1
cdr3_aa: CASNLGRLGTEAFF
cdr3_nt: TGTGCCAGCAACCTGGGCAGGTTAGGAACTGAAGCTTTCTTT

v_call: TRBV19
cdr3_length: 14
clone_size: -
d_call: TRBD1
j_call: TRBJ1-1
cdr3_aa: CASSQGAANTEAFF
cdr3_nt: TGTGCCAGTTCACAGGGGGCGGCGAACACTGAAGCTTTCTTT

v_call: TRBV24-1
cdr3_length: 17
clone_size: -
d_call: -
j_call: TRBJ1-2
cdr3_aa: CATSPSGGDPANYGYTF
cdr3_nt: TGTGCCACCAGTCCCTCCGGGGGGGACCCAGCTAACTATGGCTACACCTTC

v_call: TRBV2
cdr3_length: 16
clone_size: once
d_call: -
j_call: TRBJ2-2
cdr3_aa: CASSPRPGTSGGELFF
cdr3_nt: TGTGCCAGCAGTCCCAGGCCGGGCACTTCAGGGGGGGAGCTGTTTTTT

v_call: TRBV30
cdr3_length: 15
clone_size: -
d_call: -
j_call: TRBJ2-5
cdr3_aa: CAWRKRAGIQETQYF
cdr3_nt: TGTGCCTGGAGAAAGAGGGCGGGCATTCAAGAGACCCAGTACTTC

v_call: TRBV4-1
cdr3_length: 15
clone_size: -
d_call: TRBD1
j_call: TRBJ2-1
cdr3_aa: CASSRDSSLNNEQFF
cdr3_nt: TGCGCCAGCAGCCGGGACAGCTCTCTGAACAATGAGCAGTTCTTC

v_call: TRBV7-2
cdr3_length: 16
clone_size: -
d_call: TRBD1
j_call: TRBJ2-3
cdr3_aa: CASSAQGQGATDTQYF
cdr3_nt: TGTGCCAGCAGCGCCCAGGGACAGGGGGCGACAGATACGCAGTATTTT

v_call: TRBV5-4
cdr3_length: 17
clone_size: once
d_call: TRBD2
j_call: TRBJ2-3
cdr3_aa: CASSPTGTSGQTDTQYF
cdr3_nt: TGTGCCAGCAGCCCTACCGGGACTAGCGGGCAGACAGATACGCAGTATTTT

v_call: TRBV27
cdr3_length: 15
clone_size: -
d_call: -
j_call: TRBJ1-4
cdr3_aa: CASSWMSAGSVKLFF
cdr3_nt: TGTGCCAGCAGTTGGATGTCAGCCGGGTCAGTGAAACTGTTTTTT

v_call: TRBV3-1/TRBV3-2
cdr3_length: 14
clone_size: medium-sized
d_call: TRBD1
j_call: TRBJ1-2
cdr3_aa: CASSQDRGHYGYTF
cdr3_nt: TGTGCCAGCAGCCAGGACAGGGGGCACTATGGCTACACCTTC

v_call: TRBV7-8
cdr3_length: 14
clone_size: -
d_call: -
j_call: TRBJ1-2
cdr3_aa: CASSSFTGLSGYTF
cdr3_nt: TGTGCCAGCAGCTCATTTACAGGGCTAAGTGGCTACACCTTC